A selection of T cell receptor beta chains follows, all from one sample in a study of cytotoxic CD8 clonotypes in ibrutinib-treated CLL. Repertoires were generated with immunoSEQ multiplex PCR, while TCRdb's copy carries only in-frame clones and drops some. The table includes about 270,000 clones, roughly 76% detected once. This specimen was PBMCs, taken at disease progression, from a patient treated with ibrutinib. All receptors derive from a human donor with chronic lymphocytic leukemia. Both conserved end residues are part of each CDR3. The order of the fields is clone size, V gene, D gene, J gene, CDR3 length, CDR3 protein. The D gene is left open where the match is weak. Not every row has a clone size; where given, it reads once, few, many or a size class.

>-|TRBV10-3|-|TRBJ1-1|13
CAIRVGMNTEAFF
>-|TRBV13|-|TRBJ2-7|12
CASSLGLSEQYF
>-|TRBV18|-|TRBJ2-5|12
CASSPGLRTQYF
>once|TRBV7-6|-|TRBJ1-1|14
CASSIGPMNTEAFF
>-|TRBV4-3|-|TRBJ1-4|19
CASSQVGGVSVFGNEKLFF
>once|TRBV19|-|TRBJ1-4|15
CASIAWGTGGEKLFF
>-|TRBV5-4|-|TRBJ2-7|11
CASSNSYEQYF
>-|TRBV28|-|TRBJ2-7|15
CASSRGGGPVYEQYF
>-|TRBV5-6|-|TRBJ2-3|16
CASSLEDSFGTDTQYF
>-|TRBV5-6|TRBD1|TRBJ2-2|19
CASSSINQDRAANTGELFF
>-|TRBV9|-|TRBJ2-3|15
CASSVDGGSTDTQYF
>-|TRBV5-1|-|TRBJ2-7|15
CASSLDGILEYEQYF
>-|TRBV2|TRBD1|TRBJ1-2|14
CASSAGRGDYGYTF
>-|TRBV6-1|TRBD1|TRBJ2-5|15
CASRALRTGGETQYF
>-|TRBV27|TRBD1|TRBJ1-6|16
CASSRAGGQGSSPLHF
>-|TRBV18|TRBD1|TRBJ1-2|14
CASSRTGGDYGYTF
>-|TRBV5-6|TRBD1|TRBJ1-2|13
CASSDGTVYGYTF
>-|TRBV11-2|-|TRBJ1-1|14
CASSLDLIGTEAFF
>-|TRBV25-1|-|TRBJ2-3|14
CASSPRLSTDTQYF
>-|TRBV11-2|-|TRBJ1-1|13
CASSLGWATEAFF
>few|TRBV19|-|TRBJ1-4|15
CASSMGAARNEKLFF
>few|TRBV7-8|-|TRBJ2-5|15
CASSLYEQGQETQYF
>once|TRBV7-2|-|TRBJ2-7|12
CASSLGGGEQYF
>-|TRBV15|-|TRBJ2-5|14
CATSRDYGSPSEYF
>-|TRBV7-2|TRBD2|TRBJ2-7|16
CASSLVGTSAYYEQYF
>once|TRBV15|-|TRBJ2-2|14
CATRRGLNTGELFF
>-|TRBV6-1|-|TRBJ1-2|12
CAGKTENYGYTF
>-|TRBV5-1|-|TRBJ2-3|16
CASSLAGFGKTDTQYF
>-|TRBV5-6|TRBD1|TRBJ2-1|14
CASRRQGSYNEQFF
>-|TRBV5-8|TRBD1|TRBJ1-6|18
CASSSGQGLSSYNSPLHF
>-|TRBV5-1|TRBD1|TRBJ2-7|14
CASSSGQEIREQYF
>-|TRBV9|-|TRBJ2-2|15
CASSVQGESTGELFF
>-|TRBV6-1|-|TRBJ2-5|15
CASSEIFARQETQYF
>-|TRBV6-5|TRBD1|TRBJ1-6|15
CASSGPGQGNSPLHF
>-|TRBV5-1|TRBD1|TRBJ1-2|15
CASSMTGAGVYGYTF
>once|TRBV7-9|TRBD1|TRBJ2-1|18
CASSPGTGISLSYNEQFF
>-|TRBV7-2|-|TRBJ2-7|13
CASSLKQDYEQYF
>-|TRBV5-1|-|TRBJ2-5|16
CASSLLAGAIQETQYF
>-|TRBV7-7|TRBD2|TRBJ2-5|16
CASSLGGLAYQETQYF
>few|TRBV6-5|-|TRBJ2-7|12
CASGRRPYEQYF
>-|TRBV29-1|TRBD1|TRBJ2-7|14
CSVGGQEFSYEQYF
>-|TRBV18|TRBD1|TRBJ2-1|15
CASSPPDRDYNEQFF
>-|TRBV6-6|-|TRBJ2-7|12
CASSGGPGEQYF
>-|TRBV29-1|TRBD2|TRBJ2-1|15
CSVSLGGVGGNEQFF
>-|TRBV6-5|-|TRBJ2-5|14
CASSYGLPQETQYF
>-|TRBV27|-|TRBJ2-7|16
CASSLTASRVRNEQYF
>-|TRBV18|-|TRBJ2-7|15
CASSPLPGPRGEQYF
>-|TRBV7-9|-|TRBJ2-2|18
CASSLEGGGPANTGELFF
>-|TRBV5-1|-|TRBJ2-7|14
CASSREVRFDEQYF
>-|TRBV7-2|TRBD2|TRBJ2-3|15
CASRRGVLSTDTQYF
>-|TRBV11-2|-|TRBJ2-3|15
CASSLAHSSTDTQYF
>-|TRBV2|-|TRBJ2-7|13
CASSLDREGEQYF
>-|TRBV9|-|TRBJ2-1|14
CASSVDEGYNEQFF
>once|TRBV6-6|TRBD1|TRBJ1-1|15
CASSYFGTEYTEAFF
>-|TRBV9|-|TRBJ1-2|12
CASSRTEIGYTF
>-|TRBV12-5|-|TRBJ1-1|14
CASGPWTGNTEAFF
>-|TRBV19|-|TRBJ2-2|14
CASSIRGDTGELFF